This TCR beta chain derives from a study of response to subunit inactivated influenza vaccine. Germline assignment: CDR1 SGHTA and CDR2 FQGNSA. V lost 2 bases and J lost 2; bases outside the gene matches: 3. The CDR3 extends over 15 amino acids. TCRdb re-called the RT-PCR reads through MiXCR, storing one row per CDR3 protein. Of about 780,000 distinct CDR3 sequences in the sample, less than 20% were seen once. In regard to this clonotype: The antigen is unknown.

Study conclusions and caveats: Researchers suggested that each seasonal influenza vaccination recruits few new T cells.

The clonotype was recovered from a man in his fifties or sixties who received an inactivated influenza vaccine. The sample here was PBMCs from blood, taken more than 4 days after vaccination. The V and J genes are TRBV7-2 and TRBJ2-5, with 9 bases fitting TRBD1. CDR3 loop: CASSLRGTGQETQYF. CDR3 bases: TGTGCCAGCAGCTTACGGGGGACAGGGCAAGAGACCCAGTACTTC.